The rows below give T cell receptor beta chains drawn from one sample of a study of breast tumors, draining lymph nodes, adjacent tissues. A single record per CDR3 protein comes from TCRdb applying MiXCR to the multiplex PCR reads. The data show about 15,000 distinct CDR3 sequences, 40% to 55% seen once. Sequencing used tumor-adjacent breast tissue. These receptors came from a female donor with breast cancer. Some clones in this sample may be carry-over from other donors' samples. The CDR3 runs from the conserved cysteine through the conserved F or W. A D gene is named only where the DNA matches it firmly. Where a row states a size, it is once, few, many or the class of an expanded clone; other rows omit it.

-	TRBV20-1	-	TRBJ1-2	TGCAGTGCTAGTGAATCCCCTCGGCGGGAAAACAATGGCTACACCTTC	CSASESPRRENNGYTF
-	TRBV2	TRBD2	TRBJ2-5	TGTGCCAGCAGTGAACTAGCGGGGGATCACCAAGAGACCCAGTACTTC	CASSELAGDHQETQYF
medium-sized	TRBV5-1	TRBD1	TRBJ2-7	TGCGCCAGCAGCAGGACAGGGAGCGAATACGAGCAGTACTTC	CASSRTGSEYEQYF
many	TRBV24-1	-	TRBJ2-5	TGTGCCACCAGTGCAGCAACTGGAGAGACCCAGTACTTC	CATSAATGETQYF
once	TRBV5-1	-	TRBJ1-2	TGCGCCAGCAGCTTAGAAGGTACCACCGGGGGCTCTTTCTACTATGGCTACACCTTC	CASSLEGTTGGSFYYGYTF
-	TRBV19	-	TRBJ2-2	TGTGCCAGTAGCGACAGAGTCACCGGGGAGCTGTTTTTT	CASSDRVTGELFF
-	TRBV3-1	-	TRBJ1-4	TGTGCCAGCAGCGGGGCAGGGCGCTGGGAAAAACTGTTTTTT	CASSGAGRWEKLFF
-	TRBV19	-	TRBJ2-1	TGTGCCAGTGATGGGGGGAGCTCCTACAATGAGCAGTCCTTC	CASDGGSSYNEQSF
many	TRBV4-1	-	TRBJ1-4	TGCGCCAGCAGCCAAGATCCGGGGCGCAGGGTGGAAAAACTGTTTTTT	CASSQDPGRRVEKLFF
-	TRBV7-9	-	TRBJ2-7	-	CASSFYICSAMDALKGYEQYF
medium-sized	TRBV2	TRBD1	TRBJ1-2	TGTGCCAGCAGGGCTCAGGGGGTGGGTGGCTACACCTTC	CASRAQGVGGYTF
-	TRBV15	-	TRBJ2-7	TGTGCCGCCAGCAGCACCCGGACAGAGGCTTACGAGCAGTACTTC	CAASSTRTEAYEQYF
medium-sized	TRBV20-1	-	TRBJ1-2	TGCAGTGCTCTAAGTAATGGCTACACCTTC	CSALSNGYTF
many	TRBV4-2	TRBD2	TRBJ2-1	TGTGCCAGCAGCCCACTAGCGGGGGACTACAATGAGCAGTTCTTC	CASSPLAGDYNEQFF
-	TRBV15	-	TRBJ1-5	TGTGCCACCAGCAGTGAAAATCAGCCCCAGCATTTT	CATSSENQPQHF
many	TRBV20-1	TRBD1	TRBJ2-5	TGCAGTGCTTCTAAGACAGGGGGCGTGGAGACCCAGTACTTC	CSASKTGGVETQYF
many	TRBV20-1	-	TRBJ2-4	TGCAGTGCTAGAGATCGGGATCTAGCCAAAAACATTCAGTACTTC	CSARDRDLAKNIQYF
once	TRBV9	TRBD1	TRBJ2-3	TGTGCCAGCAGCCCCACTGACAGGGTAGGAGATACGCAGTATTTT	CASSPTDRVGDTQYF
many	TRBV5-1	TRBD2	TRBJ2-2	TGCGCCAGCAGCTTGGGGGTAGCGGGAGCAACCGGGGAGCTGTTTTTT	CASSLGVAGATGELFF
many	TRBV20-1	TRBD2	TRBJ2-1	TGCAGTGCAAGACTAGCGGGGGGCTCCTACAATGAGCAGTTCTTC	CSARLAGGSYNEQFF
-	TRBV7-8	-	TRBJ1-3	TGTGCCACCAGCTTAAGGAGGGTTGGAAACACCACATATTTT	CATSLRRVGNTTYF
-	TRBV11-2	-	TRBJ1-3	TGTGCCAGCAGCTTCACAACGGAAGGGACTGCAAACACCATATATTTT	CASSFTTEGTANTIYF
-	TRBV15	-	TRBJ2-3	TGTGCCACCAGCAGAGATGCAGGGATAACTAGCACAGATACGCAGTATTTT	CATSRDAGITSTDTQYF
-	TRBV20-1	TRBD2	TRBJ2-5	TGCAGTGCCAGCAGCCCCACGGGACTAGCGGGAGGTCAGGGGGAGACCCAGTACTTC	CSASSPTGLAGGQGETQYF
medium-sized	TRBV6-5	TRBD1	TRBJ1-2	TGTGCCAGCAGTTACTTGACAGGGGACTATGGCTACACCTTC	CASSYLTGDYGYTF
-	TRBV12-3/TRBV12-4	TRBD1	TRBJ2-7	TGTGCCAGCAGTCCCGGACAGGGGTCCTACGAGCAGTACTTC	CASSPGQGSYEQYF
many	TRBV28	-	TRBJ1-5	TGTGCCAGCACGGAGAGCGGGGGGGATCAGCCCCAGCATTTT	CASTESGGDQPQHF
-	TRBV5-1	TRBD2	TRBJ2-1	TGCGCCAGCAGCTTGGTTCGGGGGGGCTGGGGAAATGAGCAGTCCTTC	CASSLVRGGWGNEQSF
many	TRBV10-3	-	TRBJ1-5	TGTGCCATCAGTGACAGGGAGAGGCAGCCCCAGCATTTT	CAISDRERQPQHF
medium-sized	TRBV20-1	TRBD2	TRBJ2-1	TGCAGTGCTAGAGAGGGGAGCGGGGGGTTCAATGAGCAGTTCTTC	CSAREGSGGFNEQFF
few	TRBV7-3	TRBD2	TRBJ2-5	TGTGCCAGCAGCTTCGGCGGGAGGGCCCAGGAGACCCAGTACTTC	CASSFGGRAQETQYF
many	TRBV6-2/TRBV6-3	-	TRBJ2-1	TGTGCCAGCAGTTACCCCACCTCGAAGTTCTTC	CASSYPTSKFF
medium-sized	TRBV6-2/TRBV6-3	TRBD2	TRBJ2-1	TGTGCCAGCACCTTACTCAGGGAGGGTGAGCAGTTCTTC	CASTLLREGEQFF
-	TRBV9	-	TRBJ2-3	TGTGCCAGCAGCCCAGGGGGGGTCATAAGCACAGATACGCAGTATTTT	CASSPGGVISTDTQYF
many	TRBV11-2	-	TRBJ2-3	TGTGCCAGCAGCTTAGAGGGGGCGGGAGCAGATACGCAGTATTTT	CASSLEGAGADTQYF
medium-sized	TRBV2	TRBD1	TRBJ1-6	TGTGCCAGCACCTCCTCAGGGGGTTACAATTCACCCCTCCACTTT	CASTSSGGYNSPLHF
-	TRBV7-8	TRBD2	TRBJ2-3	TGTGCCAGCAGCTTAACTGGACTGGATCTAGCGGGCACAGATACGCAGTATTTT	CASSLTGLDLAGTDTQYF
-	TRBV7-2	-	TRBJ1-2	TGTGCCAGCAGCTTGTTTGGGGGCTTTGGGGCCAACTATGGCTACACCTTC	CASSLFGGFGANYGYTF
medium-sized	TRBV5-1	TRBD1	TRBJ2-1	TGCGCCAGCATAAGGACAGGGGGCTACAATGAGCAGTTCTTC	CASIRTGGYNEQFF
once	TRBV4-2	TRBD1	TRBJ1-1	TGTGCCAGCAGCCTGACCGGGACAGCGAACACTGAAGCTTTCTTT	CASSLTGTANTEAFF
many	TRBV6-1	-	TRBJ2-4	TGTGCCAGCAGTCAAATGACAGTAAACATTCAGTACTTC	CASSQMTVNIQYF
many	TRBV28	-	TRBJ2-1	TGTGCCAGCAGTATGAGGGGTGAGCAGTTCTTC	CASSMRGEQFF
-	TRBV14	-	TRBJ1-2	TGTGCCAGCAGCCCGACTCACTATGGCTACACCTTC	CASSPTHYGYTF
-	TRBV6-1	TRBD1	TRBJ2-7	TGTGCCAGCAGTGATATCGGGACAGGGGTCTACGAGCAGTACTTC	CASSDIGTGVYEQYF
once	TRBV2	TRBD1	TRBJ2-7	TGTGCCAGCAGTGAAACCGCGACAGGGGTCTACGAGCAGTACTTC	CASSETATGVYEQYF
-	TRBV5-5	-	TRBJ2-2	TGTGCCAGCAGCTTCGGAGGGGACGGGGAGCTGTTTTTT	CASSFGGDGELFF
once	TRBV6-2/TRBV6-3	-	TRBJ2-3	TGTGCCGCAGGAGGGCAGGGGGGTACGCAGTATTTT	CAAGGQGGTQYF
-	TRBV25-1	-	TRBJ2-7	TGTGCCAGCAGCCAACCAGGGGGGCCGGGGTCCGAGCAGTACTTC	CASSQPGGPGSEQYF
-	TRBV12-3/TRBV12-4	TRBD2	TRBJ2-7	TGTGCCAGCCTAGCGGAATTCTCCTACGAGCAGTACTTC	CASLAEFSYEQYF
many	TRBV5-8	-	TRBJ2-5	TGTGCCAGCAGCCCGGGGGCAGGGCCAATACAAGAGACCCAGTACTTC	CASSPGAGPIQETQYF
once	TRBV5-1	TRBD1	TRBJ2-7	TGCGCCAGCAGCAAGGGGGACAGGGACTACGAGCAGTACTTC	CASSKGDRDYEQYF
-	TRBV7-3	-	TRBJ2-1	TGTGCCAGTAGCTTAACGTCCGGGACCCACAATGAGCAGCTCTTC	CASSLTSGTHNEQLF
medium-sized	TRBV7-3	TRBD1	TRBJ2-1	TGTGCCAGCAGCCCGTCCCGGGACAGGGGTTATGAGCAGTTCTTC	CASSPSRDRGYEQFF
many	TRBV19	-	TRBJ1-5	TGTGCCAGTAGTATCCGAGGACTTTATCAGCCCCAGCATTTT	CASSIRGLYQPQHF